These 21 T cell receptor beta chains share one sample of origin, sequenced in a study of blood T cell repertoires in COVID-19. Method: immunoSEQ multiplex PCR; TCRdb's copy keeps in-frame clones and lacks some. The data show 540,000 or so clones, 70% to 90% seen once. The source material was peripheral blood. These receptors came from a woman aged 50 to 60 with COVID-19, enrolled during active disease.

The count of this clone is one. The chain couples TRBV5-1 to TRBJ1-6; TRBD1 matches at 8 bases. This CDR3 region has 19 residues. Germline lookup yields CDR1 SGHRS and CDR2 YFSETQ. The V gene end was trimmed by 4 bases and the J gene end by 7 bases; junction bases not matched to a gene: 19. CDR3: CASSPGTGPRNGKNSPLHF. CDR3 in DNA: TGCGCCAGCAGCCCCGGGACAGGTCCTAGGAACGGGAAAAATTCACCCCTCCACTTT.

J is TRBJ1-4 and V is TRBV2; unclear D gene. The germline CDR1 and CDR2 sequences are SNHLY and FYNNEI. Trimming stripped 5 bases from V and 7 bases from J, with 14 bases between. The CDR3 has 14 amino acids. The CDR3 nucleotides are TGTGCCAGCAGTTCCTCAGGCAATACTGAAAAACTGTTTTTT. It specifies CASSSSGNTEKLFF.

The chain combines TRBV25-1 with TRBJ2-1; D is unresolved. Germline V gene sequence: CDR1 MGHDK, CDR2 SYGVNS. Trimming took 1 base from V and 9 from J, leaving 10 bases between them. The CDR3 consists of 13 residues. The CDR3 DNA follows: TGTGCCAGCAGTGAATTGGCGGCTGGTGAGCAGTTCTTC. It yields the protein CASSELAAGEQFF.

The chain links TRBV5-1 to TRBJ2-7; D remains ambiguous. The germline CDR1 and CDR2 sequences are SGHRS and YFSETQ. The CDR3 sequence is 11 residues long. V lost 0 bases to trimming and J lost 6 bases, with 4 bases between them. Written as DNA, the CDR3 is TGCGCCAGCAGCTTGGGGCTCGAGCAGTACTTC. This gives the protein CASSLGLEQYF.

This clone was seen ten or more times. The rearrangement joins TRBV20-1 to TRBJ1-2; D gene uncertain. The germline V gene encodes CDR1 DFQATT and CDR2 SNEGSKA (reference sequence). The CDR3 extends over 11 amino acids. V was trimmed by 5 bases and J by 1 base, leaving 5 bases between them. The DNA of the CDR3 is TGCAGTGCTTACAATAACTATGGCTACACCTTC. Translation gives CSAYNNYGYTF.

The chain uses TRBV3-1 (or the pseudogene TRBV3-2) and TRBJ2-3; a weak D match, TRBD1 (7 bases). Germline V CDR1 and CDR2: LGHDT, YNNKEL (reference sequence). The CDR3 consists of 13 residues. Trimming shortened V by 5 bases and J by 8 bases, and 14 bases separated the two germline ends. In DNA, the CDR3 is TGTGCCAGCAGCAGGACAGGAGCGGGTACGCAGTATTTT. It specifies CASSRTGAGTQYF.

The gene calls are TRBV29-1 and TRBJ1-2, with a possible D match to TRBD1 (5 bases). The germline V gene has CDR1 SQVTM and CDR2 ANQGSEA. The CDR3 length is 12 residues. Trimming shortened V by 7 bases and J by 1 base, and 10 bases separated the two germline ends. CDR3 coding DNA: TGCAGCGCCAGGGTTATTAACTATGGCTACACCTTC. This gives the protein CSARVINYGYTF. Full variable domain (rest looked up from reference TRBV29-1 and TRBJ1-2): SAVISQKPSRDICQRGTSLTIQCQVDSQVTMMFWYRQQPGQSLTLIATANQGSEATYESGFVIDKFPISRPNLTFSTLTVSNMSPEDSSIYLCSARVINYGYTFGSGTRLTVV.

CDR3 sequence: CASKERNVLGELFF. CDR3 bases: TGTGCCAGCAAAGAGAGAAACGTACTGGGGGAGCTGTTTTTT. This chain links TRBV6-5 with TRBJ2-2; D gene unclear. Germline CDR1 and CDR2: MNHEY and SVGAGI. The CDR3 sequence is 14 residues long. The ends were cut back, 7 bases at V and 8 bases at J, with 17 bases in the middle.

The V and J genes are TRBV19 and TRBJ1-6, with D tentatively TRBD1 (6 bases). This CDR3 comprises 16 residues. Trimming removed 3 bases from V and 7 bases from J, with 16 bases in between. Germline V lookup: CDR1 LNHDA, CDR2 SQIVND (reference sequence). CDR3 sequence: CASSIRAGQGNSPLHF. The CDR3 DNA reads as TGTGCCAGTAGTATTCGAGCTGGGCAGGGGAATTCACCCCTCCACTTT.

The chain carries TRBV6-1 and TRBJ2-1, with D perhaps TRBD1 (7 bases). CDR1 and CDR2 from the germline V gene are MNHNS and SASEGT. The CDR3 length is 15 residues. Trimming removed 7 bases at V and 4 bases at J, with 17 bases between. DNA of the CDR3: TGTGCCAGCACCCCGAGGAGGGGGCAATACAATGAGCAGTTCTTC. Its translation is CASTPRRGQYNEQFF.

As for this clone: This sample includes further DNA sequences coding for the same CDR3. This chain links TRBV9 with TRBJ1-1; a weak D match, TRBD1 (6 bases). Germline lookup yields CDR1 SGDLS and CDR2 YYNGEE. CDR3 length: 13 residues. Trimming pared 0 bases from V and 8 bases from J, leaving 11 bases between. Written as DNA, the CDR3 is TGTGCCAGCAGCGTAGCTGCCGGGACAGAAGCTTTCTTT. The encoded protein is CASSVAAGTEAFF. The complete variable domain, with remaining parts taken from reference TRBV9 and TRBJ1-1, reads DSGVTQTPKHLITATGQRVTLRCSPRSGDLSVYWYQQSLDQGLQFLIQYYNGEERAKGNILERFSAQQFPDLHSELNLSSLELGDSALYFCASSVAAGTEAFFGQGTRLTVV.

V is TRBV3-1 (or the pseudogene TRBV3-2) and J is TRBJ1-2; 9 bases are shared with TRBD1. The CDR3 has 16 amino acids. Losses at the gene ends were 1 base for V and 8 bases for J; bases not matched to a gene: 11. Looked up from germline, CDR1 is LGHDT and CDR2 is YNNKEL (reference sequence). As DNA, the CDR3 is TGTGCCAGCAGCCAAGGATATGGGACAGGGTTTAACGGCTACACCTTC. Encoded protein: CASSQGYGTGFNGYTF.

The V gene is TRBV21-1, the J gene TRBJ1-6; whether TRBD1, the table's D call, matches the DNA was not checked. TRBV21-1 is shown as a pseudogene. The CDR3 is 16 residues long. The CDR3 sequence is CASSTRTGENNSPLHF. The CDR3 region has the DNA TGTGCCAGCAGCACTCGGACAGGGGAGAATAATTCACCCCTCCACTTT.

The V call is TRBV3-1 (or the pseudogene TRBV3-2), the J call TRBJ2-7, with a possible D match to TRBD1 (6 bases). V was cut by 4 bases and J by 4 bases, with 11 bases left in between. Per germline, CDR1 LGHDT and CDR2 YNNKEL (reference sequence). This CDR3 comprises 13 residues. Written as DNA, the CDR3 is TGTGCCAGCAGCCTCATACAGGGTTACGAGCAGTACTTC. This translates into CASSLIQGYEQYF.

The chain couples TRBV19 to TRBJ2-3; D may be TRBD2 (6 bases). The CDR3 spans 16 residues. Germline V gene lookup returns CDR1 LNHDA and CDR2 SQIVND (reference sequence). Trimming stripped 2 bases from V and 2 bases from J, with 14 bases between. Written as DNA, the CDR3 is TGTGCCAGTAGTATATTGGGAGGTCGGGACACAGATACGCAGTATTTT. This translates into CASSILGGRDTDTQYF.

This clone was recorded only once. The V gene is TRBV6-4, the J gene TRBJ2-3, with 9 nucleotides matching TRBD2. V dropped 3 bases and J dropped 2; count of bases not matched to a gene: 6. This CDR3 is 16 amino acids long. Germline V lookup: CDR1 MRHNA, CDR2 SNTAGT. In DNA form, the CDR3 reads TGTGCCAGCAGTGAATCTAGCGGGGCGGCCACAGATACGCAGTATTTT. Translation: CASSESSGAATDTQYF.

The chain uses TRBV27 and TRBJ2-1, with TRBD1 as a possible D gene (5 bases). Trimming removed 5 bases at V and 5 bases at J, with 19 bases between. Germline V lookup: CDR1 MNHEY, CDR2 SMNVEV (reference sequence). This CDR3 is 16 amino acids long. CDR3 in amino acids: CASSLDSPQLDNEQFF. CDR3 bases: TGTGCCAGCAGTCTTGACAGTCCCCAATTGGACAATGAGCAGTTCTTC.

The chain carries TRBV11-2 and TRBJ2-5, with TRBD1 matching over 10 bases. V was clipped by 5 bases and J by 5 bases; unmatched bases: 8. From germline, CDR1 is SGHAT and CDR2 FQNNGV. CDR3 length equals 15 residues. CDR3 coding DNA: TGTGCCAGCAGCCATGGGGGACAGGGGAGGGAGACCCAGTACTTC. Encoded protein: CASSHGGQGRETQYF.

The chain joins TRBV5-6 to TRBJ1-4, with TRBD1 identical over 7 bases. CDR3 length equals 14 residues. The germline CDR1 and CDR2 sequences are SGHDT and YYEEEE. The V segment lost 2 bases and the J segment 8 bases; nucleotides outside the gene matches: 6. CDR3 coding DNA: TGTGCCAGCAGCTTCGGACAGGTCGTCGAAAAACTGTTTTTT. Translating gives CASSFGQVVEKLFF.

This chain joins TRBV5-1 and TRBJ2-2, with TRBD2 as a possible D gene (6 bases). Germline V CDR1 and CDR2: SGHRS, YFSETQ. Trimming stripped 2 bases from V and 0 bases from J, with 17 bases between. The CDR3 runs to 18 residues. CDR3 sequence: CASSLSPRGISNTGELFF. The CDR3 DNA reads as TGCGCCAGCAGCTTAAGTCCCCGGGGGATTTCGAACACCGGGGAGCTGTTTTTT.

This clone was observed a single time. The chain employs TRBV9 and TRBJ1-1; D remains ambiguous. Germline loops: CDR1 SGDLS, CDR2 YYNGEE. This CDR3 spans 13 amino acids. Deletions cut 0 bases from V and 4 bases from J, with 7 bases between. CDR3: CASSVGGSTEAFF. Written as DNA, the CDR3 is TGTGCCAGCAGCGTAGGTGGGAGCACTGAAGCTTTCTTT.